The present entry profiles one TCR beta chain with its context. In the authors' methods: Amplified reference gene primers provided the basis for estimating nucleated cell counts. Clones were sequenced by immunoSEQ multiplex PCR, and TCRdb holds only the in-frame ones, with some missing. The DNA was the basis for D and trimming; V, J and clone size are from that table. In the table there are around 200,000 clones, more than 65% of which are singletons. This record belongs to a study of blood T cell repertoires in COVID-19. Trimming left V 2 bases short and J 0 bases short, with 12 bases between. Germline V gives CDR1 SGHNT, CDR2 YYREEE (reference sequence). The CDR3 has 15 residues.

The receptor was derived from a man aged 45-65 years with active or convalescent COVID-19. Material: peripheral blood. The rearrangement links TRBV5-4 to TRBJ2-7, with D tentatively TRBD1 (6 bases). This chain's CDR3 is CASSFTGSPSYEQYF. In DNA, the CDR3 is TGTGCCAGCAGCTTCACAGGGTCCCCCTCCTACGAGCAGTACTTC.